This TCR beta chain appears in the sequencing data of a study of early T cells in non-severe SARS-CoV-2 infection (dated by TCRdb to about 2021). At the level of the whole study: Bulk RNA from unsorted whole blood was used for TCR sequencing, so alpha and beta chains could not be paired. What the work shows at the level of the full study, not this receptor alone: VDJdb matching was skewed toward anti-spike CD8 responses and likely underestimated virus-specific expansions by missing private and CD4 specificities.

This was a case-control study nested in a cohort of healthcare workers in London, UK, who had nasopharyngeal swab PCR tests and blood samples taken every week. Between 23 and 31 March 2020, the week of the UK lockdown, healthcare workers were enrolled and then followed up weekly for as long as 16 weeks. Of note for this clonotype: Its antigen remains undetermined. No quality values exist for individual bases; no much larger clone is one base distant.

The library was made by 5' RACE. Data came from a NextSeq 500. To correct for sequencing error and PCR bias, the TCR library protocol tagged individual cDNA molecules with unique molecular identifiers. Both TCR alpha and beta chains were sequenced, and tight co-correlation was observed between alpha and beta sequence abundances in each sample. For the original study's pipeline: Decombinator V4 was used to annotate the V gene, J gene and CDR3 of the TCR sequences. TCRs were defined as expanded if a significant change between any two time points was detected under a Poisson model with p below 0.0001. Abundances of TCRs were expressed as counts per million after normalisation to the total number of TCRs sequenced in each sample. MAIT TCRs were defined by TRAV1-2 paired with TRAJ12, TRAJ20 or TRAJ33, and iNKT TCRs by TRAV10 paired with TRAJ18. VDJdb, accessed 1 November 2021, was searched for CMV, EBV and SARS-CoV-2 annotated TCRs, excluding TCRs annotated for multiple antigens. In-frame beta chains were kept once TCRdb had trimmed the public reads at Q25 with fastp and called clones with MiXCR. Each CDR3 protein appears once, grouped with its most common genes and DNA. These V and J calls originate from TCRdb's pipeline instead of the authors' own analysis. The sample has around 47,000 distinct CDR3 sequences on record, 11% of them singletons. Just over 20% of the sample is held by the ten biggest clonotypes.

V sheds 0 bases and J sheds 0 bases, leaving 7 bases between their ends. As encoded in the germline V gene (reference sequence), CDR1 is SGHNT while CDR2 is YYREEE. Including the terminal cysteine and phenylalanine, the CDR3 comprises 15 residues. The read is trimmed to its CDR3 DNA, 45 bases read in frame from base 1. Here the chain combines TRBV5-4 and TRBJ2-1, with a weak D call of TRBD2 (5 bases match). Sequencing used whole blood. The TCR sequence derives from an adult who was a healthcare worker with PCR-confirmed SARS-CoV-2 infection or an uninfected control (not recorded which). The CDR3 in this case is CASSLGESSYNEQFF. The DNA sequence follows: TGTGCCAGCAGCTTGGGGGAGTCCTCCTACAATGAGCAGTTCTTC.